A single sample is the source of the 20 T cell receptor beta chains below, sequenced in a study of shared clonotypes between healthy human individuals. The assay was immunoSEQ multiplex PCR, and TCRdb's table has in-frame clones only and misses some. The table lists 2 million to 2.5 million clones, more than 80% of them singletons. The sample consisted of naive CD4+ T cells from PBMCs. Subset denoted: CD45RA+ positively selected. Receptors originate from a man younger than 35 in good health. Some clones in this sample may be carry-over from other donors' samples.

This chain joins TRBV15 and TRBJ2-1; D gene ambiguous. V lost 0 bases and J lost 10, with 13 bases in between. The CDR3 is 14 residues long. Germline assignment: CDR1 LNHNV and CDR2 YYDKDF (reference sequence). The CDR3 nucleotides are TGTGCCACCAGCAGAGAGTTAGTCTCTGGCGAGCAGTTCTTC. It is translated as CATSRELVSGEQFF. The variable domain in full, with the rest retrieved from reference TRBV15 and TRBJ2-1, is DAMVIQNPRYQVTQFGKPVTLSCSQTLNHNVMYWYQQKSSQAPKLLFHYYDKDFNNEADTPDNFQSRRPNTSFCFLDIRSPGLGDTAMYLCATSRELVSGEQFFGPGTRLTVL.

The chain couples TRBV9 to TRBJ2-3; D is perhaps TRBD2 (5 bases). Looked up from germline, CDR1 is SGDLS and CDR2 is YYNGEE. The ends were cut back, 3 bases at V and 5 bases at J, with 13 bases in the middle. The CDR3 runs 14 residues. The DNA for the CDR3 is TGTGCCAGCAGCGGAACTACCCGGGGAGATACGCAGTATTTT. Protein product: CASSGTTRGDTQYF. Full variable domain (missing parts from reference TRBV9 and TRBJ2-3): DSGVTQTPKHLITATGQRVTLRCSPRSGDLSVYWYQQSLDQGLQFLIQYYNGEERAKGNILERFSAQQFPDLHSELNLSSLELGDSALYFCASSGTTRGDTQYFGPGTRLTVL.

The CDR3 DNA reads as TGTGCCAGCAGCCGCGGACTATCCACAGATACGCAGTATTTT. Its protein product is CASSRGLSTDTQYF. The V and J genes are TRBV7-6 and TRBJ2-3; tentatively, D is TRBD2 (6 bases). The CDR3 covers 14 residues. Germline values: CDR1 SGHVS, CDR2 FNYEAQ. The V end lost 5 bases, the J end lost 2 bases, and 11 bases lay between the germline ends.

This chain uses TRBV7-7 with TRBJ2-3; D ambiguous. This CDR3 has 15 residues. Germline CDR1 and CDR2: SSHAT and FNYEAQ (reference sequence). Trimming took 5 bases from V and 1 from J, leaving 13 bases between them. In nucleotides, the CDR3 is TGTGCCAGCAGCCCCCTTGGGCGGCGCACAGATACGCAGTATTTT. As protein: CASSPLGRRTDTQYF.

V gene TRBV5-1 combines with J gene TRBJ2-5; 12 bases are shared with TRBD2. CDR1 and CDR2 (germline): SGHRS, YFSETQ. The CDR3 totals 17 residues. J lost 3 bases, V lost 0 bases, and 6 bases had no gene match. For the CDR3, the DNA is TGCGCCAGCAGCTTGGGACTAGCGGGAGCCATAGAAGAGACCCAGTACTTC. Its protein product is CASSLGLAGAIEETQYF.

The chain links TRBV14 to TRBJ1-2; possible D gene TRBD1, 6 bases. This CDR3 contains 17 residues. CDR1 and CDR2 from the germline V gene are SGHDN and FVKESK. The V end lost 0 bases, the J end lost 3 bases, and 17 bases lay between the germline ends. CDR3 region: CASSQEVRGRLHYGYTF. The DNA of the CDR3 is TGTGCCAGCAGCCAAGAAGTCAGGGGCCGACTTCACTATGGCTACACCTTC. Looking up the rest from reference TRBV14 and TRBJ1-2 gives the full variable domain: EAGVTQFPSHSVIEKGQTVTLRCDPISGHDNLYWYRRVMGKEIKFLLHFVKESKQDESGMPNNRFLAERTGGTYSTLKVQPAELEDSGVYFCASSQEVRGRLHYGYTFGSGTRLTVV.

This clone was detected only a few times. The V call is TRBV5-1, the J call TRBJ1-1, with a tentative D call TRBD1 (5 bases). Germline V gives CDR1 SGHRS, CDR2 YFSETQ. This CDR3 region has 14 residues. V lost 6 bases and J lost 1, with 13 bases in between. The CDR3 reads CASKTSTENTEAFF. The DNA of the CDR3 is TGCGCCAGCAAGACGTCGACAGAGAACACTGAAGCTTTCTTT.

A few counts support this clone. The J gene is TRBJ1-1, the V gene TRBV28, with D tentatively TRBD1 (6 bases). CDR1 and CDR2 from the germline V gene are MDHEN and SYDVKM. The CDR3 has 13 amino acids. V lost 7 bases and J lost 5, with 14 bases in between. The CDR3 is CASINRDTTEAFF. CDR3 coding DNA: TGTGCCAGCATCAACAGGGACACTACTGAAGCTTTCTTT.

The chain couples TRBV2 to TRBJ2-7; 10 bases fit TRBD1. The CDR3 consists of 15 residues. CDR1 and CDR2 (germline): SNHLY, FYNNEI. The ends lost 3 bases at V and 6 bases at J; junction bases unmatched: 8. The CDR3 loop reads CASSEQGQGFSEQYF. CDR3 bases: TGTGCCAGCAGTGAGCAGGGACAGGGGTTTAGCGAGCAGTACTTC. The full variable domain, completed using reference TRBV2 and TRBJ2-7, is EPEVTQTPSHQVTQMGQEVILRCVPISNHLYFYWYRQILGQKVEFLVSFYNNEISEKSEIFDDQFSVERPDGSNFTLKIRSTKLEDSAMYFCASSEQGQGFSEQYFGPGTRLTVT.

V usage is TRBV5-1 and J usage is TRBJ1-2, with D perhaps matching TRBD1 (6 bases). This CDR3 is built from 15 residues. Germline V gene sequence: CDR1 SGHRS, CDR2 YFSETQ. Trimming cost V 5 bases and J 4 bases, with 18 bases left between them. This chain's CDR3 is CASRRGANSGYGYTF. The CDR3 DNA reads TGCGCCAGCAGGCGGGGGGCAAACTCAGGCTATGGCTACACCTTC.

The rearrangement uses TRBV28 and TRBJ2-1, with D uncertain. Germline CDR1 is MDHEN and CDR2 is SYDVKM. This CDR3 region has 15 residues. With 2 bases removed from V and 6 bases from J, the gap between germline ends came to 14 bases. The CDR3 sequence: CASSLPILGTNEQFF. The CDR3 bases are TGTGCCAGCAGTTTACCAATCCTAGGAACCAATGAGCAGTTCTTC. The full variable domain, with the rest looked up from reference TRBV28 and TRBJ2-1, is DVKVTQSSRYLVKRTGEKVFLECVQDMDHENMFWYRQDPGLGLRLIYFSYDVKMKEKGDIPEGYSVSREKKERFSLILESASTNQTSMYLCASSLPILGTNEQFFGPGTRLTVL.

This chain joins TRBV5-1 and TRBJ2-1; D is uncertain. Germline V CDR1 and CDR2: SGHRS, YFSETQ. Trimming cost V 0 bases and J 0 bases, with 10 bases left between them. The CDR3 is made up of 16 amino acids. The CDR3 loop is CASSLGATSSYNEQFF. The CDR3 nucleotides read TGCGCCAGCAGCTTGGGTGCAACCAGCTCCTACAATGAGCAGTTCTTC. The full variable domain, in which reference TRBV5-1 and TRBJ2-1 provide the parts outside the CDR3, is KAGVTQTPRYLIKTRGQQVTLSCSPISGHRSVSWYQQTPGQGLQFLFEYFSETQRNKGNFPGRFSGRQFSNSRSEMNVSTLELGDSALYLCASSLGATSSYNEQFFGPGTRLTVL.

The chain has TRBV7-8 and TRBJ1-1; D may be TRBD1 (5 bases). V shed 5 bases and J shed 3 bases, with 10 bases lying between them. Germline V gives CDR1 SGHVS, CDR2 FQNEAQ. This CDR3 spans 13 amino acids. The CDR3 is CASSPGHHTEAFF. The CDR3 region has the DNA TGTGCCAGCAGCCCCGGACACCACACTGAAGCTTTCTTT.

With respect to this clone: Within the sample, other DNA sequences also encode this same CDR3. The chain recombines TRBV20-1 with TRBJ2-5, with D uncertain. Germline V gene sequence: CDR1 DFQATT, CDR2 SNEGSKA (reference sequence). Trimming pared 2 bases from V and 5 bases from J, leaving 6 bases between. The CDR3 is 11 residues long. The DNA of the CDR3 is TGCAGTGCTAGAAAAGGGGAGACCCAGTACTTC. Translation: CSARKGETQYF.

The V and J genes are TRBV7-2 and TRBJ2-7, with D possibly called TRBD1 or TRBD2 (5 bases each). Trimming removed 2 bases at V and 5 bases at J, with 16 bases between. CDR3 length: 15 residues. Germline loops: CDR1 SGHTA, CDR2 FQGNSA. CDR3 sequence (DNA): TGTGCCAGCAGCTTATTCCCCCCAGGGACGCACGAGCAGTACTTC. It is translated as CASSLFPPGTHEQYF. The variable domain in full, with the rest retrieved from reference TRBV7-2 and TRBJ2-7, is GAGVSQSPSNKVTEKGKDVELRCDPISGHTALYWYRQSLGQGLEFLIYFQGNSAPDKSGLPSDRFSAERTGGSVSTLTIQRTQQEDSAVYLCASSLFPPGTHEQYFGPGTRLTVT.

This chain joins TRBV13 and TRBJ2-7; 8 nucleotides agree with TRBD2. Per germline, CDR1 PRHDT and CDR2 FYEKMQ (reference sequence). V gave up 7 bases and J gave up 4 bases; unmatched junction bases: 18. The CDR3 has 17 amino acids. CDR3 nucleotides: TGTGCCAGCAACTACCAAAGTGGCGGGGGGCGTAGGTACGAGCAGTACTTC. This encodes CASNYQSGGGRRYEQYF.

The rearrangement uses TRBV5-6 and TRBJ2-3; TRBD2 matches at 7 bases. Trimming took 5 bases from V and 2 from J; bases not matched to a gene: 5. Germline assignment: CDR1 SGHDT and CDR2 YYEEEE. The CDR3 contains 14 residues. CDR3 region: CASRLGLDTDTQYF. The CDR3 DNA sequence: TGTGCCAGCAGATTAGGACTAGACACAGATACGCAGTATTTT. The full variable domain, in which reference TRBV5-6 and TRBJ2-3 provide the parts outside the CDR3, is DAGVTQSPTHLIKTRGQQVTLRCSPKSGHDTVSWYQQALGQGPQFIFQYYEEEERQRGNFPDRFSGHQFPNYSSELNVNALLLGDSALYLCASRLGLDTDTQYFGPGTRLTVL.

To note about this clone: The sample carries other DNA sequences with the same CDR3. The chain joins TRBV30 to TRBJ2-1; D ambiguous. This CDR3 has 13 amino acids. The germline CDR1 and CDR2 sequences are GTSNPN and SVGIG (reference sequence). The ends were cut back, 1 base at V and 3 bases at J, with 7 bases in the middle. DNA for the CDR3: TGTGCCTGGAGTGAAGACAACTACAATGAGCAGTTCTTC. Its protein product is CAWSEDNYNEQFF.

The chain carries TRBV28 and TRBJ2-6, with 12 bases that match TRBD1. The CDR3 runs 19 residues. V lost 6 bases to trimming and J lost 2 bases; unmatched junction nucleotides: 11. The germline CDR1 and CDR2 sequences are MDHEN and SYDVKM. In DNA form, the CDR3 reads TGTGCCAGCAGCCACCCCTCGGGACAGGGGGCTCCTGGGGCCAACGTCCTGACTTTC. This encodes CASSHPSGQGAPGANVLTF.

The chain is built from TRBV7-3 and TRBJ2-5, with D possibly TRBD2 on 6 matching bases. Germline values: CDR1 SGHTA, CDR2 FQGTGA. V gave up 2 bases and J gave up 5 bases, with 9 bases separating them. The CDR3 has 13 amino acids. The CDR3 reads CASSLAAGETQYF. CDR3 DNA: TGTGCCAGCAGCTTAGCGGCGGGGGAGACCCAGTACTTC.